A selection of T cell receptor beta chains follows, all from one sample in a study of blood T cell repertoires in COVID-19. Repertoires were generated with immunoSEQ multiplex PCR, while TCRdb's copy carries only in-frame clones and drops some. This sample has about 190,000 clones, with around 79% found just once. The specimen was peripheral blood. The receptors originated from a woman in her 50s with acute or convalescent COVID-19. Both conserved end residues are part of each CDR3. Each record gives: J gene, clone size, D gene, V gene, CDR3 DNA, CDR3 protein. The D gene is left open where the match is weak. A row's size may be missing; if present it is once, few, many or a size class.

J gene: TRBJ2-5
clone size: NA
D gene: NA
V gene: TRBV19
CDR3 DNA: TGTGCCAGTAGTATAGCAGGGACTGAGACCCAGTACTTC
CDR3 protein: CASSIAGTETQYF

J gene: TRBJ2-1
clone size: NA
D gene: TRBD2
V gene: TRBV7-9
CDR3 DNA: TGTGCCAGCAGCCCCAGCCCCGGTTTAGCGGGAGACCCCTACAATGAGCAGTTCTTC
CDR3 protein: CASSPSPGLAGDPYNEQFF

J gene: TRBJ2-5
clone size: NA
D gene: TRBD2
V gene: TRBV14
CDR3 DNA: TGTGCCAGCACCCCGGGGCTAGCGGGGATGTACCAAGAGACCCAGTACTTC
CDR3 protein: CASTPGLAGMYQETQYF

J gene: TRBJ2-1
clone size: NA
D gene: NA
V gene: TRBV3-1/TRBV3-2
CDR3 DNA: TGTGCCAGCAGCCAGGACAGTTTTCGCAATGAGCAGTTCTTC
CDR3 protein: CASSQDSFRNEQFF

J gene: TRBJ1-5
clone size: NA
D gene: TRBD1
V gene: TRBV6-5
CDR3 DNA: TGTGCCACCGTCACCGGGACAGGACGGAATCAGCCCCAGCATTTT
CDR3 protein: CATVTGTGRNQPQHF

J gene: TRBJ2-1
clone size: NA
D gene: NA
V gene: TRBV5-1
CDR3 DNA: TGCGCCAGCAGCCTTCTAGAGAGCCCTTACAATGAGCAGTTCTTC
CDR3 protein: CASSLLESPYNEQFF

J gene: TRBJ2-5
clone size: NA
D gene: NA
V gene: TRBV27
CDR3 DNA: TGTGCCAGCACGTTTTTTGGGGGCGCGGGGGAAGAGACCCAGTACTTC
CDR3 protein: CASTFFGGAGEETQYF

J gene: TRBJ1-2
clone size: NA
D gene: NA
V gene: TRBV19
CDR3 DNA: TGTGCCAGTAGTGGGGGGGACGCGACCACCGATCTATATGGCTACACCTTC
CDR3 protein: CASSGGDATTDLYGYTF

J gene: TRBJ2-1
clone size: NA
D gene: TRBD2
V gene: TRBV3-1/TRBV3-2
CDR3 DNA: TGTGCCAGCAGGGGACTAGCGGCATACAATGAGCAGTTCTTC
CDR3 protein: CASRGLAAYNEQFF

J gene: TRBJ2-1
clone size: NA
D gene: TRBD2
V gene: TRBV24-1
CDR3 DNA: TGTGCCACCAGTGGCTTGACTAGCGGGAAAGGGAATGAGCAGTTCTTC
CDR3 protein: CATSGLTSGKGNEQFF

J gene: TRBJ1-2
clone size: NA
D gene: TRBD1
V gene: TRBV6-5
CDR3 DNA: TGTGCCAGCACAAGAGACAGGGGACGGGACTATGGCTACACCTTC
CDR3 protein: CASTRDRGRDYGYTF

J gene: TRBJ2-5
clone size: NA
D gene: NA
V gene: TRBV7-2
CDR3 DNA: TGTGCCAGCAGCATATACCAAGAGACCCAGTACTTC
CDR3 protein: CASSIYQETQYF

J gene: TRBJ1-1
clone size: NA
D gene: TRBD1
V gene: TRBV13
CDR3 DNA: TGTGCCAGCAGCTCCGGACAGGGGGCTGAAGCTTTCTTT
CDR3 protein: CASSSGQGAEAFF

J gene: TRBJ2-1
clone size: NA
D gene: NA
V gene: TRBV24-1
CDR3 DNA: TGTGCCACCAGTGAGGCCAGCTCCTACAATGAGCAGTTCTTC
CDR3 protein: CATSEASSYNEQFF

J gene: TRBJ2-7
clone size: NA
D gene: NA
V gene: TRBV6-2/TRBV6-3
CDR3 DNA: TGTGCCAGCAGTTACGCGTCAACAGGAGTCTACGAGCAGTACTTC
CDR3 protein: CASSYASTGVYEQYF

J gene: TRBJ2-7
clone size: NA
D gene: TRBD1
V gene: TRBV27
CDR3 DNA: TGTGCCAGCAGTATGGGACAGGTGCGCTTC
CDR3 protein: CASSMGQVRF

J gene: TRBJ2-6
clone size: NA
D gene: NA
V gene: TRBV28
CDR3 DNA: TGTGCCAGCAGTTTGTTCCAGGGCTCTGGGGCCAACGTCCTGACTTTC
CDR3 protein: CASSLFQGSGANVLTF

J gene: TRBJ1-1
clone size: once
D gene: NA
V gene: TRBV28
CDR3 DNA: TGTGCCAGCAATCTTTTTGGGAGAGAAGCTTTCTTT
CDR3 protein: CASNLFGREAFF

J gene: TRBJ2-7
clone size: NA
D gene: NA
V gene: TRBV6-5
CDR3 DNA: TGTGCCAGCAGTTACTCGGGCAGCTCCTACGAGCAGTACTTC
CDR3 protein: CASSYSGSSYEQYF

J gene: TRBJ1-1
clone size: NA
D gene: NA
V gene: TRBV19
CDR3 DNA: TGTGCCAGTAGTATATTAGGGAGAAAACAGCAAGCTTTCTTT
CDR3 protein: CASSILGRKQQAFF

J gene: TRBJ1-2
clone size: once
D gene: NA
V gene: TRBV5-1
CDR3 DNA: TGCGCCAGCAGCGAAGGACAGTCTTGGGACTATGGCTACACCTTC
CDR3 protein: CASSEGQSWDYGYTF

J gene: TRBJ2-3
clone size: NA
D gene: NA
V gene: TRBV5-1
CDR3 DNA: TGCGCCAGCAGCGCGGGTAGCACAGATACGCAGTATTTT
CDR3 protein: CASSAGSTDTQYF

J gene: TRBJ1-6
clone size: NA
D gene: NA
V gene: TRBV3-1/TRBV3-2
CDR3 DNA: TGTGCCAGCAGCCAAGTAGCTGGGTACGGTTCACCCCTCCACTTT
CDR3 protein: CASSQVAGYGSPLHF

J gene: TRBJ1-4
clone size: NA
D gene: TRBD1
V gene: TRBV28
CDR3 DNA: TGTGCCAGCAGTTTTGGGCGTTCCGGGACAGGGAATGAAAAACTGTTTTTT
CDR3 protein: CASSFGRSGTGNEKLFF

J gene: TRBJ2-3
clone size: NA
D gene: NA
V gene: TRBV27
CDR3 DNA: TGTGCCAGCAGTCTCCAGATTAGCACAGATACGCAGTATTTT
CDR3 protein: CASSLQISTDTQYF

J gene: TRBJ1-5
clone size: NA
D gene: NA
V gene: TRBV7-6
CDR3 DNA: TGTGCCAGCAGCTTGAACAGGGCCAGCAATCAGCCCCAGCATTTT
CDR3 protein: CASSLNRASNQPQHF

J gene: TRBJ2-7
clone size: NA
D gene: TRBD2
V gene: TRBV11-2
CDR3 DNA: TGTGCCAGCAGCTGGGGAGGGACTAGCGGAAAATACGAGCAGTACTTC
CDR3 protein: CASSWGGTSGKYEQYF

J gene: TRBJ2-2
clone size: NA
D gene: NA
V gene: TRBV28
CDR3 DNA: TGTGCCAGCAGGGAGGGTGGTCTCACCGGGGAGCTGTTTTTT
CDR3 protein: CASREGGLTGELFF

J gene: TRBJ2-7
clone size: NA
D gene: TRBD2
V gene: TRBV6-5
CDR3 DNA: TGTGCCAGCAGTTTTCGGACTAGCGGGAGTTATTACGAGCAGTACTTC
CDR3 protein: CASSFRTSGSYYEQYF

J gene: TRBJ2-7
clone size: NA
D gene: TRBD1
V gene: TRBV5-4
CDR3 DNA: TGTGCCAGCAGCCCACGGACAGGGGGCTACGAGCAGTACTTC
CDR3 protein: CASSPRTGGYEQYF

J gene: TRBJ1-1
clone size: NA
D gene: TRBD1
V gene: TRBV19
CDR3 DNA: TGTGCCAGTAGATCCACAGGGGGGAACACTGAAGCTTTCTTT
CDR3 protein: CASRSTGGNTEAFF

J gene: TRBJ2-3
clone size: NA
D gene: NA
V gene: TRBV21-1
CDR3 DNA: TGTGCCAGCAGCAAAAATCCAGGGGGCCGCACAGATACGCAGTATTTT
CDR3 protein: CASSKNPGGRTDTQYF

J gene: TRBJ2-7
clone size: NA
D gene: TRBD1
V gene: TRBV7-7
CDR3 DNA: TGTGCCAGCAGCTCCGGGACAGGGCTTCGGGAGCAGTACTTC
CDR3 protein: CASSSGTGLREQYF

J gene: TRBJ1-2
clone size: NA
D gene: NA
V gene: TRBV10-3
CDR3 DNA: TGTGCCATCAGGGGAAGGGGGGGCGCGATGGATGGCTACACCTTC
CDR3 protein: CAIRGRGGAMDGYTF

J gene: TRBJ2-2
clone size: NA
D gene: NA
V gene: TRBV19
CDR3 DNA: TGTGCCAGTAGTATTCCACCGGGGTCCTACACCGGGGAGCTGTTTTTT
CDR3 protein: CASSIPPGSYTGELFF

J gene: TRBJ2-3
clone size: NA
D gene: TRBD2
V gene: TRBV29-1
CDR3 DNA: TGCAGCGTTGACGGGACTAACACAGATACGCAGTATTTT
CDR3 protein: CSVDGTNTDTQYF

J gene: TRBJ1-5
clone size: NA
D gene: NA
V gene: TRBV28
CDR3 DNA: TGTGCCAGCCAAACAGGGCGGAGAGCGCCCCAGCATTTT
CDR3 protein: CASQTGRRAPQHF

J gene: TRBJ1-1
clone size: once
D gene: NA
V gene: TRBV2
CDR3 DNA: TGTGCCAGCAGACTCAGGGGTGACACTGAAGCTTTCTTT
CDR3 protein: CASRLRGDTEAFF

J gene: TRBJ1-3
clone size: NA
D gene: TRBD1
V gene: TRBV5-1
CDR3 DNA: TGCGCCAGCAGCTCGGACAGGGCTGGAAACACCATATATTTT
CDR3 protein: CASSSDRAGNTIYF

J gene: TRBJ1-1
clone size: NA
D gene: TRBD1
V gene: TRBV18
CDR3 DNA: TGTGCCAGCTCACCCTGGGGACAGCGGAACACTGAAGCTTTCTTT
CDR3 protein: CASSPWGQRNTEAFF

J gene: TRBJ2-3
clone size: few
D gene: TRBD2
V gene: TRBV7-2
CDR3 DNA: TGTGCCAGCAGCTTAGGGCTAGCGGGGAGCACAGATACGCAGTATTTT
CDR3 protein: CASSLGLAGSTDTQYF

J gene: TRBJ2-7
clone size: NA
D gene: TRBD2
V gene: TRBV7-8
CDR3 DNA: TGTGCCAGCAGCTTGCGCGGGAGATTTTACGAGCAGTACTTC
CDR3 protein: CASSLRGRFYEQYF

J gene: TRBJ2-2
clone size: NA
D gene: NA
V gene: TRBV9
CDR3 DNA: TGTGCCAGCAGCGTAGTGGGAGCGTCGAACACCGGGGAGCTGTTTTTT
CDR3 protein: CASSVVGASNTGELFF

J gene: TRBJ1-1
clone size: NA
D gene: NA
V gene: TRBV5-5
CDR3 DNA: TGTGCCAGCAGGATGTTACAGGCGAACACTGAAGCTTTCTTT
CDR3 protein: CASRMLQANTEAFF

J gene: TRBJ2-7
clone size: NA
D gene: TRBD2
V gene: TRBV6-5
CDR3 DNA: TGTGCCAGCGGGGTCGGCGGGAGTTACGAGCAGTACTTC
CDR3 protein: CASGVGGSYEQYF

J gene: TRBJ2-5
clone size: NA
D gene: TRBD2
V gene: TRBV4-1
CDR3 DNA: TGCGCCAGCAGCCTGGGAGCGGGATGGGAGACCCAGTACTTC
CDR3 protein: CASSLGAGWETQYF

J gene: TRBJ1-1
clone size: NA
D gene: NA
V gene: TRBV7-2
CDR3 DNA: TGTGCCAGCAGCCCAGGGAGGGGGAACACTGAAGCTTTCTTT
CDR3 protein: CASSPGRGNTEAFF

J gene: TRBJ1-2
clone size: NA
D gene: TRBD1
V gene: TRBV5-5
CDR3 DNA: TGTGCCAGCAGCTTTTTAGGACAGGGTGCTGGCTACACCTTC
CDR3 protein: CASSFLGQGAGYTF

J gene: TRBJ2-5
clone size: NA
D gene: NA
V gene: TRBV7-2
CDR3 DNA: TGTGCCAGCAGCCGTCACCAAGAGACCCAGTACTTC
CDR3 protein: CASSRHQETQYF

J gene: TRBJ2-7
clone size: NA
D gene: TRBD1
V gene: TRBV5-6
CDR3 DNA: TGTGCCAGCAGTTTGATAGGACAGGTCTACGAGCAGTACTTC
CDR3 protein: CASSLIGQVYEQYF

J gene: TRBJ2-7
clone size: NA
D gene: TRBD2
V gene: TRBV11-2
CDR3 DNA: TGTGCCAGCAGCTTAGGGGCGGGAGTGAGCTACGAGCAGTACTTC
CDR3 protein: CASSLGAGVSYEQYF

J gene: TRBJ2-1
clone size: few
D gene: NA
V gene: TRBV7-2
CDR3 DNA: TGTGCCAGCCGCCCCATCGGCGGCGGCTCCAAGAATGAGCAGTTCTTC
CDR3 protein: CASRPIGGGSKNEQFF

J gene: TRBJ1-4
clone size: NA
D gene: NA
V gene: TRBV2
CDR3 DNA: TGTGCCAGCAGTGAGGCTGCGGCTTATAATGAAAAACTGTTTTTT
CDR3 protein: CASSEAAAYNEKLFF

J gene: TRBJ2-5
clone size: NA
D gene: TRBD1
V gene: TRBV5-1
CDR3 DNA: TGCGCCAGCAGCTTCGACAGGGATCTAGAGACCCAGTACTTC
CDR3 protein: CASSFDRDLETQYF

J gene: TRBJ2-5
clone size: NA
D gene: TRBD2
V gene: TRBV2
CDR3 DNA: TGTGCCAGCAGTGAAGGAAGGGGAGGGCGAGAGACCCAGTACTTC
CDR3 protein: CASSEGRGGRETQYF

J gene: TRBJ2-1
clone size: NA
D gene: TRBD2
V gene: TRBV10-2
CDR3 DNA: TGCGCCAGCAGTGGAGGTTTCGGGGGAGGGCCCTTCAATGAGCAGTTCTTC
CDR3 protein: CASSGGFGGGPFNEQFF

J gene: TRBJ1-5
clone size: NA
D gene: TRBD1
V gene: TRBV27
CDR3 DNA: TGTGCCAGCAGTACCACAGGGGACAATCAGCCCCAGCATTTT
CDR3 protein: CASSTTGDNQPQHF

J gene: TRBJ2-2
clone size: NA
D gene: NA
V gene: TRBV24-1
CDR3 DNA: TGTGCCACCAGTGAGCAGGGGAGAACCGGGGAGCTGTTTTTT
CDR3 protein: CATSEQGRTGELFF

J gene: TRBJ2-1
clone size: NA
D gene: TRBD2
V gene: TRBV10-1
CDR3 DNA: TGCGCCAGCGGTAAGGGCCGACTAGCGGATTACAATGAGCAGTTCTTC
CDR3 protein: CASGKGRLADYNEQFF

J gene: TRBJ2-2
clone size: NA
D gene: TRBD2
V gene: TRBV6-2/TRBV6-3
CDR3 DNA: TGTGCCAGCAGTTCGGGACTAGCGGGTTACACCGGGGAGCTGTTTTTT
CDR3 protein: CASSSGLAGYTGELFF